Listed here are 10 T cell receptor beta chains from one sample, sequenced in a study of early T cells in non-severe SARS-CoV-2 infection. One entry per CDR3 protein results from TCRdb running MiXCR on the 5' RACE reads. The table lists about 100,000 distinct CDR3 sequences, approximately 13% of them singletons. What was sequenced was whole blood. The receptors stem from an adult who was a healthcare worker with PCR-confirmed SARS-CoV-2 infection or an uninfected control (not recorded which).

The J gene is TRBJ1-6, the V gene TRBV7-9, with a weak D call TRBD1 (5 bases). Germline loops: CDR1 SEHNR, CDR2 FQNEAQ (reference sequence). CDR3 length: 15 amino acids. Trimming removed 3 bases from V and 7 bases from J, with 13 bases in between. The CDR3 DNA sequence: TGTGCCAGCAGCTTTGGGAGGGACCTGAATTCACCCCTCCACTTT. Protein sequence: CASSFGRDLNSPLHF.

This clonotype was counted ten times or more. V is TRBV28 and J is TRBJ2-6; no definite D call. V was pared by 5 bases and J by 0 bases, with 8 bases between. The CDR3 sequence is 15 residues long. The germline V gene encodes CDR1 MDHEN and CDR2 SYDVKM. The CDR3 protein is CASSQSLSGANVLTF. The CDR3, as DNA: TGTGCCAGCAGTCAAAGCCTCTCTGGGGCCAACGTCCTGACTTTC.

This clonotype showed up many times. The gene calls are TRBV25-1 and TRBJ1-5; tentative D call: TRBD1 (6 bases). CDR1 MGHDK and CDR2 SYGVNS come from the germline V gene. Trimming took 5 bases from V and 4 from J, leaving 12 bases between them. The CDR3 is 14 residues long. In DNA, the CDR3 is TGTGCCAGCAGTTATGGGACACGGAATCAGCCCCAGCATTTT. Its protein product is CASSYGTRNQPQHF.

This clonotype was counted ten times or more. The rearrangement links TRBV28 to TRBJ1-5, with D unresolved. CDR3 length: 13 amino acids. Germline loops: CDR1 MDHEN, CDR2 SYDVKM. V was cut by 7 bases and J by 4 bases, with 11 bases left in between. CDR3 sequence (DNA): TGTGCCAGCACCCTTGCCAGTAATCAGCCCCAGCATTTT. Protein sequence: CASTLASNQPQHF.

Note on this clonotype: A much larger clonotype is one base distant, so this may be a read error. The CDR3 DNA reads as TGTGCCAGCAGTCAGCTCCCGGATCCGGGGACTGAAGCTTTCTTT. Translating gives CASSQLPDPGTEAFF. This chain links TRBV2 with TRBJ1-1; no clear D gene. The germline V and J ends were trimmed by 5 bases and 5 bases, with 18 bases remaining between them. The CDR3 is 15 residues long. Per germline, CDR1 SNHLY and CDR2 FYNNEI.

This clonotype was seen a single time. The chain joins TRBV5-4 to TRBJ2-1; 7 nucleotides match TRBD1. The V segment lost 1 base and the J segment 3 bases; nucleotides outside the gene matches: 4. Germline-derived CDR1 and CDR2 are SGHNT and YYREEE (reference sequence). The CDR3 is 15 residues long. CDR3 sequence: CASSLRAGGYNEQFF. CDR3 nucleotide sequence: TGTGCCAGCAGCTTGAGGGCAGGGGGCTACAATGAGCAGTTCTTC.

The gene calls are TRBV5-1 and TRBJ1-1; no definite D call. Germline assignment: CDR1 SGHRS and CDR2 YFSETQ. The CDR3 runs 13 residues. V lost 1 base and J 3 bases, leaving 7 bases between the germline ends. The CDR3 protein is CASSLLSDTEAFF. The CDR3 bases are TGCGCCAGCAGCTTGCTCAGTGACACTGAAGCTTTCTTT. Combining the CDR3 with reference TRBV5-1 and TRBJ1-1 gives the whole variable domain KAGVTQTPRYLIKTRGQQVTLSCSPISGHRSVSWYQQTPGQGLQFLFEYFSETQRNKGNFPGRFSGRQFSNSRSEMNVSTLELGDSALYLCASSLLSDTEAFFGQGTRLTVV.

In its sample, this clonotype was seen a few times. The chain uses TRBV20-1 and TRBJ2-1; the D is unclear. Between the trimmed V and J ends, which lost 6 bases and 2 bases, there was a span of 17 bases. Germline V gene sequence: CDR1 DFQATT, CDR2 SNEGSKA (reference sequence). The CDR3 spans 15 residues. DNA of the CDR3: TGCAGTGCCCGACCCCTCCTGAATCCCTACAATGAGCAGTTCTTC. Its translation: CSARPLLNPYNEQFF.

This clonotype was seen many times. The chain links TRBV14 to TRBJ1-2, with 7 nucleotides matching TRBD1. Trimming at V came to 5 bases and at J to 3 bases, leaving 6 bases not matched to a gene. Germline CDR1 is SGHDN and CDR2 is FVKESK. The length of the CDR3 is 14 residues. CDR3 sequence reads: CASSLGQSYYGYTF. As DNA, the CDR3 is TGTGCCAGCAGCTTGGGACAGTCCTACTATGGCTACACCTTC.

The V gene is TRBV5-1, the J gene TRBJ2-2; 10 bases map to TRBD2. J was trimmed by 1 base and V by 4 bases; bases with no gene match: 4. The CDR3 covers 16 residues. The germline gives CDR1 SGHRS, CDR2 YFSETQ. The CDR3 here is CASSARLAGNTGELFF. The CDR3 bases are TGCGCCAGCAGCGCCCGACTAGCGGGGAACACCGGGGAGCTGTTTTTT. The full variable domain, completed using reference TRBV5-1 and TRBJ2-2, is KAGVTQTPRYLIKTRGQQVTLSCSPISGHRSVSWYQQTPGQGLQFLFEYFSETQRNKGNFPGRFSGRQFSNSRSEMNVSTLELGDSALYLCASSARLAGNTGELFFGEGSRLTVL.